This T cell receptor (beta chain) comes out of a study of metastatic and nonmetastatic thyroid tumors. Study details: Samples came from malignant and benign thyroid patients, and repertoires were compared across blood and tumor or nodule tissue.

Study findings and constraints: Versus benign nodules, malignant thyroid tumors reportedly had significantly higher TCR beta diversity, in blood and tumor.

The ends lost 5 bases at V and 6 bases at J; junction bases unmatched: 6. Germline V CDR1 and CDR2: GTSNPN, SVGIG (reference sequence). CDR3 size: 12 residues. Patients had received no treatment of any kind before thyroid surgery. As for this clone: Its target is not known.

In the authors' workflow: What underpinned the distant-metastasis classifier for papillary thyroid cancer was the set of CDR3 differences across clinicopathological groups. TCRdb re-processed the PCR reads through MiXCR. For this entry, the V and J calls and clone size follow TCRdb and not the study's own pipeline. The sample has about 34,000 clones, 35% to 40% seen once. The origin of this receptor is a female donor with papillary thyroid cancer or a benign thyroid nodule (not recorded which). Some clones in this sample may be carry-over from other donors' samples. The chain carries TRBV30 and TRBJ1-2, with 7 bases aligning to TRBD1. Sequenced: tumor tissue. As DNA, the CDR3 is TGTGCCTGGTCCTTTACAGGGGATGGCTACACCTTC. As protein: CAWSFTGDGYTF.